The T cell receptor (beta chain) described here comes from a study of human CD8 memory T cell subsets. Notes on this clonotype: Its antigen is unknown.

The CDR3 loop spans 15 amino acids. Findings and limits, study-wide: High, similar diversity marked stem-like memory and precursor exhausted T cells but not effector memory cells.

UMI-labeled 5' RACE generated the TCR beta libraries. For each CDR3 protein, TCRdb gives one entry from its re-call of the 5' RACE reads, without DNA. The sample includes fewer than 9,500 distinct CDR3 sequences. Designated as TPEX, the CCR7+ PD-1+ TIGIT+ early memory CD8+ T cells showed dysfunctional, exhausted-like traits. Per subset, duplicate vials of about 150,000 sorted CD8+ T cells supplied RNA. This receptor was identified in a human donor in good health. Sequencing was carried out using CD8+ T cells from PBMCs. The rearrangement joins TRBV12-3 or TRBV12-4 to TRBJ2-7; TCRdb's D gene call, TRBD2, goes unchecked for lack of DNA. The CDR3 sequence is CASSLGDGLVGEQYF.